The T cell receptor (beta chain) under discussion was sequenced for a study of blood T cell repertoires in COVID-19. Study-level information: The samples span acute and convalescent COVID-19 from the United States, Italy and Spain. In each case, the material was cDNA or gDNA derived from T cells, B-cell-depleted T cells, or PBMCs.

Trimming cost V 11 bases and J 1 base; bases outside gene matches: 16. The germline CDR1 and CDR2 sequences are KGHDR and SFDVKD. This CDR3 is built from 18 residues. In assigning cohorts, the study relied on participant-reported clinical history. Resolution of symptoms, clearance, or two negative PCRs was present in recovered Cohort 3 donors. Sequencing was performed with immunoSEQ multiplex PCR; in TCRdb, only in-frame clones are kept and a portion is missing. The table lists around 260,000 clones, roughly 85% of them singletons. This clonotype originated in a woman younger than 45 who had recovered from COVID-19. The chain combines TRBV24-1 with TRBJ2-3; TRBD2 matches 11 bases. The sample consisted of PBMCs or T cells enriched from blood (not recorded which). This CDR3 is CAIETSGTGLGGTDTQYF. The CDR3 DNA reads as TGTGCCATCGAGACTAGCGGGACTGGCCTGGGGGGCACAGATACGCAGTATTTT.